Following are 21 T cell receptor beta chains from one sample sequenced in a study of blood T cells in healthy people across ages. With a J-beta primer mix and a sample-barcoded 5' primer, a second PCR ran about 7 to 12 cycles. TCRdb reanalysed the 5' RACE reads using MiXCR and keeps one entry per CDR3 protein. The profile shows about 780,000 distinct CDR3 sequences, about 47% of them singletons. The specimen was blood. The receptors derive from a man older than 75 in good health.

The rearrangement links TRBV7-2 to TRBJ1-2, with 10 positions matching TRBD1. Germline CDR1 is SGHTA and CDR2 is FQGNSA. The V gene end was trimmed by 5 bases and the J gene end by 7 bases; junction bases not matched to a gene: 7. The CDR3 covers 14 residues. CDR3 residues: CASSPRQGAFGYTF. The CDR3 DNA sequence: TGTGCCAGCAGCCCGCGACAGGGGGCCTTTGGCTACACCTTC.

A word on this clonotype: Germline is not matched at one junction end, which may reflect a read error. The chain joins TRBV7-7 to TRBJ2-1, with 7 bases fitting TRBD1. Germline-derived CDR1 and CDR2 are SSHAT and FNYEAQ (reference sequence). This CDR3 has 14 residues. CDR3 nucleotide sequence: TGTGCTAGCAGCTTAGTTGAGGGGGCGGCTGAGCAGTTCTTC. This gives the protein CASSLVEGAAEQFF.

The chain carries TRBV10-3 and TRBJ2-5; D not certain. With 3 bases removed from V and 2 bases from J, the gap between germline ends came to 7 bases. Germline V gene lookup returns CDR1 ENHRY and CDR2 SYGVKD. This CDR3 has 13 amino acids. The CDR3 DNA reads as TGTGCCATCAGTGATGGAGTTCAAGAGACCCAGTACTTC. Translation gives CAISDGVQETQYF.

This clonotype came up many times. The chain has TRBV19 and TRBJ2-5; D may be TRBD2 (6 bases). From germline, CDR1 is LNHDA and CDR2 SQIVND (reference sequence). The CDR3 length is 13 residues. V gave up 5 bases and J gave up 2 bases, with 9 bases separating them. Here the CDR3 reads CASSFAGQETQYF. CDR3 DNA: TGTGCCAGTAGTTTCGCGGGACAAGAGACCCAGTACTTC.

There are a few counts of this clonotype. The chain couples TRBV7-3 to TRBJ2-5; 7 bases map to TRBD1. The CDR3 is 15 residues long. The V and J ends lost 1 base and 11 bases, in that order; junction bases with no gene match: 13. CDR1 SGHTA and CDR2 FQGTGA come from the germline V gene. The CDR3 region is CASSLNRATGQEQYF. Written as DNA, the CDR3 is TGTGCCAGCAGCTTAAATAGGGCGACAGGGCAAGAGCAGTACTTC. Drawing the rest from reference TRBV7-3 and TRBJ2-5, the complete variable domain is GAGVSQTPSNKVTEKGKYVELRCDPISGHTALYWYRQSLGQGPEFLIYFQGTGAADDSGLPNDRFFAVRPEGSVSTLKIQRTERGDSAVYLCASSLNRATGQEQYFGPGTRLLVL.

This chain connects TRBV7-9 to TRBJ2-5; tentatively, D is TRBD1 (7 bases). Germline CDR1 reads SEHNR; CDR2 reads FQNEAQ (reference sequence). The CDR3 covers 16 residues. Trimming took off 4 bases at V and 2 bases at J, with 17 bases between the two ends. The CDR3 DNA reads TGTGCCAGCAGCTCCCCGCGGGGACAGATTCAAGAGACCCAGTACTTC. Translating it yields CASSSPRGQIQETQYF.

The chain uses TRBV6-2 or TRBV6-3 and TRBJ2-1; D unresolved. V lost 2 bases, J lost 6 bases, and 5 bases lay in between. CDR3 length: 12 residues. Per the germline V gene, CDR1 is MNHEY and CDR2 is SVGEGT. CDR3 sequence reads: CASSYRINEQFF. DNA for the CDR3: TGTGCCAGCAGTTACCGCATCAATGAGCAGTTCTTC.

The chain couples TRBV30 to TRBJ2-3; 10 bases map to TRBD1. The CDR3 runs 17 residues. Germline CDR1 and CDR2: GTSNPN and SVGIG (reference sequence). V was pared by 5 bases and J by 4 bases, with 15 bases of the junction left unmatched. As DNA, the CDR3 is TGTGCCTGGTCAATGTACTGGGGACAGGGGAATGCAGATACGCAGTATTTT. It yields the protein CAWSMYWGQGNADTQYF.

The chain carries TRBV28 and TRBJ2-5; 9 bases match TRBD2. This CDR3 comprises 15 residues. Trimming removed 2 bases from V and 5 bases from J; junction bases left unmatched: 6. Germline V gives CDR1 MDHEN, CDR2 SYDVKM. This chain's CDR3 is CASSLALAGRETQYF. Written as DNA, the CDR3 is TGTGCCAGCAGTTTAGCGCTAGCGGGGAGGGAGACCCAGTACTTC.

In nucleotides, the CDR3 is TGCAGCGGAGGGACAGCCCGGGCAGGGTTGGAGACCCAGTACTTC. It codes for CSGGTARAGLETQYF. The genes are TRBV29-1 and TRBJ2-5; TRBD1 matches 7 bases. Per germline, CDR1 SQVTM and CDR2 ANQGSEA. This CDR3 region has 15 residues. The junction had 16 bases not matched to a gene; V was cut back by 7 bases and J by 5 bases.

The chain combines TRBV5-6 with TRBJ2-1, with no clear D. Germline loops: CDR1 SGHDT, CDR2 YYEEEE. The CDR3 contains 14 residues. The V end was cut by 6 bases, the J end by 0 bases, with 10 bases between. CDR3 residues: CASKSRVSYNEQFF. Written as DNA, the CDR3 is TGTGCCAGCAAATCTCGGGTCTCCTACAATGAGCAGTTCTTC.

The J gene is TRBJ2-3, the V gene TRBV7-2, with 12 bases identical to TRBD1. Germline V gene lookup returns CDR1 SGHTA and CDR2 FQGNSA. The ends lost 4 bases at V and 9 bases at J; junction bases unmatched: 17. The CDR3 is 18 amino acids. DNA for the CDR3: TGTGCCAGCAGCTCGGGACAGGGGGCAGGTAATAAGGCCCGCACGCAGTATTTT. Residues: CASSSGQGAGNKARTQYF.

The CDR3 sequence: CASSQVQWREGHEQYF. The CDR3 DNA follows: TGTGCCAGCAGCCAAGTGCAGTGGCGGGAGGGCCACGAGCAGTACTTC. The chain combines TRBV4-2 with TRBJ2-7, with 9 bases lining up with TRBD2. The germline V gene encodes CDR1 LGHNA and CDR2 YNFKEQ. This CDR3 comprises 16 residues. With V trimmed by 1 base and J by 5 bases, 9 bases remained unmatched.

The chain combines TRBV6-6 with TRBJ2-5; TRBD2 might be the D (6 bases). Trimming removed 7 bases at V and 1 base at J, with 16 bases between. The CDR3 is made up of 15 amino acids. Germline V gives CDR1 MNHNY, CDR2 SVGAGI (reference sequence). The CDR3 nucleotides read TGTGCCAGCAAGGGTGGAGGGGATCTCCAAGAGACCCAGTACTTC. This codes for CASKGGGDLQETQYF.

This clonotype was detected only a few times. An end of the junction does not agree with germline; a read error may underlie this. The chain is built from TRBV7-9 and TRBJ2-5, with 9 bases fitting TRBD2. There are 15 residues in the CDR3. The germline V gene has CDR1 SEHNR and CDR2 FQNEAQ (reference sequence). The CDR3 DNA follows: TGTGCCAGTAGCTTAATTGCGGGAGGGCCCGAGACCCAGTACTTC. It specifies CASSLIAGGPETQYF.

To note about this clonotype: The conserved phenylalanine or tryptophan normally closing the CDR3 is absent here, so this likely arose from a read error. The chain has TRBV5-1 and TRBJ2-7; a weak D match, TRBD1 (6 bases). The CDR3 is 14 amino acids. The germline gives CDR1 SGHRS, CDR2 YFSETQ. V dropped 3 bases and J dropped 4 bases, with 14 bases sitting between them. In nucleotides, the CDR3 is TGCGCCAGCAGCTCACAGGGATCGGAATACGAGCAGTACTTA. Translating gives CASSSQGSEYEQYL.

The J gene is TRBJ2-7, the V gene TRBV20-1, with D possibly matching TRBD1 (5 bases). CDR3 length: 13 amino acids. From germline, CDR1 is DFQATT and CDR2 SNEGSKA (reference sequence). V was pared by 1 base and J by 7 bases, with 14 bases between. The DNA for the CDR3 is TGCAGTGCTAGAGGGCAGGGATTAGGGGAGCAGTACTTC. Its translation is CSARGQGLGEQYF.

The sample holds one count of this clonotype. V gene TRBV29-1 combines with J gene TRBJ2-7; possibly TRBD1 or TRBD2 for D (5 bases each). Matching the DNA end better, TRBJ2-4 makes the J call doubtful. This CDR3 comprises 13 residues. The germline V gene encodes CDR1 SQVTM and CDR2 ANQGSEA. The CDR3 bases are TGCAGCGTTGAAAGGGGAGCAGAAAACATTCAGTACTTC. Protein sequence: CSVERGAENIQYF.

This clonotype came up a few times. The rearrangement uses TRBV7-9 and TRBJ2-1; D gene unclear. V was cut by 1 base and J by 10 bases, with 8 bases left in between. The CDR3 spans 12 residues. Germline CDR1 is SEHNR and CDR2 is FQNEAQ (reference sequence). CDR3 coding DNA: TGTGCCAGCAGCTTAGAGGAGTTAGAGCAGTTCTTC. Its protein product is CASSLEELEQFF.

This rearrangement joins TRBV28 to TRBJ1-2, with a possible D match to TRBD1 (6 bases). Germline V gene data show CDR1 as MDHEN and CDR2 as SYDVKM. V lost 3 bases to trimming and J lost 4 bases, with 12 bases between them. The CDR3 totals 14 residues. CDR3 loop: CASSFGGNVYGYTF. The CDR3 DNA sequence: TGTGCCAGCAGTTTCGGGGGCAATGTCTATGGCTACACCTTC.

CDR3 sequence reads: CASSLQEAGGGDTQYF. The CDR3 region has the DNA TGTGCCAGCAGCCTCCAAGAGGCGGGAGGTGGGGATACGCAGTATTTT. This chain uses TRBV12-3 or TRBV12-4 with TRBJ2-3, with 8 bases fitting TRBD2. V shed 6 bases, J shed 6 bases, and the junction held 14 bases outside the gene matches. The CDR3 sequence is 16 residues long.